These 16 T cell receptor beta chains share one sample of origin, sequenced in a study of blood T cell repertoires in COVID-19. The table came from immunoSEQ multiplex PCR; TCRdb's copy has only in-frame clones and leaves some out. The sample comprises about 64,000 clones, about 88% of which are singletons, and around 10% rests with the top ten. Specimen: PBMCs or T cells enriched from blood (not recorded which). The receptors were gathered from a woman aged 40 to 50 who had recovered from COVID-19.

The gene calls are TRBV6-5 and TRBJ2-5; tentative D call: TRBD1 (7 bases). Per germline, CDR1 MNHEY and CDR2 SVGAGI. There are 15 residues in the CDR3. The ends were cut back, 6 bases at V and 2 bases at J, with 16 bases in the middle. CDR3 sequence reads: CASSRGQGGQETQYF. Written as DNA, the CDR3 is TGTGCCAGCAGCCGGGGTCAGGGGGGTCAAGAGACCCAGTACTTC.

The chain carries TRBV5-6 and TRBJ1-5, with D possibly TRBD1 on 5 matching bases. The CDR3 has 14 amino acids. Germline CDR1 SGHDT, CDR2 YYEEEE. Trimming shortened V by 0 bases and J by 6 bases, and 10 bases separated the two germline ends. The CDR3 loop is CASSLVRELQPQHF. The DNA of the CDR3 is TGTGCCAGCAGCTTGGTCAGGGAACTTCAGCCCCAGCATTTT.

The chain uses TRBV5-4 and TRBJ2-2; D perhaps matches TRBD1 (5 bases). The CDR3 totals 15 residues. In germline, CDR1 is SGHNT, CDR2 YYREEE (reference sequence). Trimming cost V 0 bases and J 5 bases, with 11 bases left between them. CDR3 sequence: CASSLEGVRTGELFF. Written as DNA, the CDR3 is TGTGCCAGCAGCTTGGAAGGGGTCAGAACCGGGGAGCTGTTTTTT.

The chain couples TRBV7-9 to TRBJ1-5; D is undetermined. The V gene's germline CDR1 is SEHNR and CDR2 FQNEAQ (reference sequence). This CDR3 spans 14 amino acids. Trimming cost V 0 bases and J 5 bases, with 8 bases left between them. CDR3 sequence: CASSLAVGDQPQHF. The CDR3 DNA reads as TGTGCCAGCAGCTTAGCGGTCGGGGATCAGCCCCAGCATTTT.

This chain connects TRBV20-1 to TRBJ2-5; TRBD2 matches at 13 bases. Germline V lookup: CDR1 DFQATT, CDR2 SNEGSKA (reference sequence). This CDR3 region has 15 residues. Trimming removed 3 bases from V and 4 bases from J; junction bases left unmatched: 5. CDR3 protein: CSASRLAGGRETQYF. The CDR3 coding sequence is TGCAGTGCTAGTCGACTAGCGGGGGGCCGAGAGACCCAGTACTTC.

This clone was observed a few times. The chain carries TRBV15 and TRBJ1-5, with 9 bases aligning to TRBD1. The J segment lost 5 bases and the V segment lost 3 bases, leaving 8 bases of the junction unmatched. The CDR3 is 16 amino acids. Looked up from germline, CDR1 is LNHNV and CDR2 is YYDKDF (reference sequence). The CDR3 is CATSSPGQGGDQPQHF. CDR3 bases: TGTGCCACCAGCAGTCCGGGACAGGGTGGAGATCAGCCCCAGCATTTT.

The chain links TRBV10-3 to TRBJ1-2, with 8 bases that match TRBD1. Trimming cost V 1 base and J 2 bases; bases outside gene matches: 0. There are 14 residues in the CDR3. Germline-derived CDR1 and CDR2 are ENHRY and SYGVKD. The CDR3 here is CAISEWTGNYGYTF. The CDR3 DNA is TGTGCCATCAGTGAGTGGACAGGGAACTATGGCTACACCTTC.

CDR3 sequence (DNA): TGTGCCAGCAGTGAATTGAGGGGGACGGGCTATGGCTACACCTTC. It encodes CASSELRGTGYGYTF. This rearrangement joins TRBV2 to TRBJ1-2; a weak D match, TRBD1 (6 bases). V was shortened by 2 bases and J by 4 bases, with 14 bases between the two germline ends. The CDR3 has 15 amino acids. The germline V gene encodes CDR1 SNHLY and CDR2 FYNNEI.

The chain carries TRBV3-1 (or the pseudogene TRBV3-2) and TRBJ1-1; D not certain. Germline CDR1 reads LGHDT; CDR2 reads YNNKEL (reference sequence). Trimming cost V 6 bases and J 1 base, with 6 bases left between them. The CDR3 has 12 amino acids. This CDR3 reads CASSRQNTEAFF. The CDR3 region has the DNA TGTGCCAGCAGTCGACAGAACACTGAAGCTTTCTTT.

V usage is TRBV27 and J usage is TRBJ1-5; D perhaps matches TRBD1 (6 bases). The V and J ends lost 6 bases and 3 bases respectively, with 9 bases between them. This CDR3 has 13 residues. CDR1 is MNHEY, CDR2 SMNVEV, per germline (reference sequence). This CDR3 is CASRDSHNQPQHF. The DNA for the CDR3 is TGTGCCAGCAGGGACAGCCACAATCAGCCCCAGCATTTT.

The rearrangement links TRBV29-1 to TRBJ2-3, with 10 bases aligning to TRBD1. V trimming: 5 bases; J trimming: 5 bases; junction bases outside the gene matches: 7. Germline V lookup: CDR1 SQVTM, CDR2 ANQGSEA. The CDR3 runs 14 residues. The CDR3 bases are TGCAGCGTTTATGGGACAGGGGCGGGAGATACGCAGTATTTT. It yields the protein CSVYGTGAGDTQYF.

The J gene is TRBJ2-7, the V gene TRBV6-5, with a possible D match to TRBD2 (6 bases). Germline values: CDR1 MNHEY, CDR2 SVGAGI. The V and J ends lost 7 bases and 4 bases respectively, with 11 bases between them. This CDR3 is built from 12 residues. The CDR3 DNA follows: TGTGCCAGCACCGACGGGGGTTACGAGCAGTACTTC. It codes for CASTDGGYEQYF.

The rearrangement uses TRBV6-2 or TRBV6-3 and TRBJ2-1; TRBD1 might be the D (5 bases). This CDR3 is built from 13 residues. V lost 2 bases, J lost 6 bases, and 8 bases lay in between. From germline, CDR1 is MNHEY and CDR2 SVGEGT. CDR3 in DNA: TGTGCCAGCAGTTACGGGGCCCTCAATGAGCAGTTCTTC. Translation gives CASSYGALNEQFF.

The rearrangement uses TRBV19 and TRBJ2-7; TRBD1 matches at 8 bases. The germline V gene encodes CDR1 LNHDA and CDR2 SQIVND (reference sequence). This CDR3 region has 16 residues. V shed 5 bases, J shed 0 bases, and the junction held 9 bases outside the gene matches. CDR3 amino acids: CASSAHRDRPSYEQYF. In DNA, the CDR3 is TGTGCCAGTAGTGCACACCGGGACAGGCCCTCCTACGAGCAGTACTTC.

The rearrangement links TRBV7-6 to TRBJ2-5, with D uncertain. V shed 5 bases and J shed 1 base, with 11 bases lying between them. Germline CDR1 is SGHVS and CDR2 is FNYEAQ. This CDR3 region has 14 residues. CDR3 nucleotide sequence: TGTGCCAGCAGCCCAGGAAGGATCCAAGAGACCCAGTACTTC. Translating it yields CASSPGRIQETQYF.

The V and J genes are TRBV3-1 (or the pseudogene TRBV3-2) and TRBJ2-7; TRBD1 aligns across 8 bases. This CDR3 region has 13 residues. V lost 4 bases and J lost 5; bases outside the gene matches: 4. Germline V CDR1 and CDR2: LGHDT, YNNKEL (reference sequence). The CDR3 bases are TGTGCCAGCAGCCTTCGGACAGGGCACGAGCAGTACTTC. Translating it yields CASSLRTGHEQYF.